This TCR beta chain was obtained from a study of blood T cell repertoires in COVID-19. Study context: PBMCs, B-cell-depleted T cells, or T cells were the source of the cDNA or gDNA that made up the material.

Only a few counts were recorded for this clone. The Seattle site enrolled patients during active infection and followed them longitudinally. As handled by the study authors: Amplification with reference gene primers provided the estimates of nucleated cell counts. Data came from immunoSEQ multiplex PCR; TCRdb stores just in-frame clones and leaves some out. V and J calls plus clone size are reproduced from that table; the DNA served to infer D and trimming. The sample consists of 100,000 to 150,000 clones, around 76% of them appearing once. Per germline, CDR1 MDHEN and CDR2 SYDVKM. V was pared by 5 bases and J by 0 bases, with 7 bases of the junction left unmatched. The CDR3 length is 17 residues.

The TCR sequence derives from a man older than 75 with COVID-19, enrolled during active disease. The sample consisted of peripheral blood. The rearrangement joins TRBV28 to TRBJ1-3; TRBD1 matches 10 bases. Written as DNA, the CDR3 is TGTGCCAGCAGTATGGGGACAGGGGCGTTCTCTGGAAACACCATATATTTT. Translated: CASSMGTGAFSGNTIYF.